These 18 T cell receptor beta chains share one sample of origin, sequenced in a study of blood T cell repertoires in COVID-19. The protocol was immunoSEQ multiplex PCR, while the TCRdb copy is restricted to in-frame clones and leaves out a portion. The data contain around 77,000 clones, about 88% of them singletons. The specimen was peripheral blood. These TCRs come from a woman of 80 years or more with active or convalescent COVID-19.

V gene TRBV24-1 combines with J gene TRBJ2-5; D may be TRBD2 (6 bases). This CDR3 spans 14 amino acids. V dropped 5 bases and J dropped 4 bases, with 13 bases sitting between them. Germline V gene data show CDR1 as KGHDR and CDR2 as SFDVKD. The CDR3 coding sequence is TGTGCCACCAGTGGGGCGGGGCCGGTAGAGACCCAGTACTTC. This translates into CATSGAGPVETQYF.

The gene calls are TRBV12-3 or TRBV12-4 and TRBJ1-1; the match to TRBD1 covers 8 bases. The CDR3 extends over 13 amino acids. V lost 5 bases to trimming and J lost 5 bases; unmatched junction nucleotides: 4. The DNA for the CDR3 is TGTGCCAGCAGTCTGACAGGGGTTACTGAAGCTTTCTTT. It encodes CASSLTGVTEAFF.

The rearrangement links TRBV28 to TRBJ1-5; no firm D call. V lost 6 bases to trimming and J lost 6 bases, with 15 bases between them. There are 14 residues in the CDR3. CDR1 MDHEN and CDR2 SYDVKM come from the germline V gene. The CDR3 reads CASSQAGFVQPQHF. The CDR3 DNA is TGTGCCAGCAGCCAAGCGGGTTTTGTTCAGCCCCAGCATTTT.

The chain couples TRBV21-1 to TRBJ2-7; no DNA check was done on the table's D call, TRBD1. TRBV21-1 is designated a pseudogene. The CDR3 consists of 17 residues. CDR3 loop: CASSRVSPRDRAHEQYF. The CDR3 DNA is TGTGCCAGCAGCAGAGTGAGCCCCCGGGACAGGGCGCACGAGCAGTACTTC.

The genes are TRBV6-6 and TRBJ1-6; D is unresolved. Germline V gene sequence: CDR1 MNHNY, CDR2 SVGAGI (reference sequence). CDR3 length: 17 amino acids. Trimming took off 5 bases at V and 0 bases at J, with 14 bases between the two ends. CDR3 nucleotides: TGTGCCAGCAGTCACGGGAGGTTGAGCTCCTATAATTCACCCCTCCACTTT. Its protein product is CASSHGRLSSYNSPLHF.

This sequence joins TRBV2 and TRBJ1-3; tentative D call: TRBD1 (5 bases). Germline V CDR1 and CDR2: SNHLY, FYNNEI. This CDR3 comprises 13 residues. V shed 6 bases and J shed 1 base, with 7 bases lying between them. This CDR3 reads CASRTVSGNTIYF. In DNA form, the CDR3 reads TGTGCCAGCAGGACAGTTTCTGGAAACACCATATATTTT.

CDR3 protein: CASSLAAGGGRYQETQYF. The CDR3 DNA reads as TGTGCCAGCAGCTTAGCGGCAGGCGGGGGCCGGTACCAAGAGACCCAGTACTTC. The chain employs TRBV7-2 and TRBJ2-5, with D maybe TRBD2 (7 bases). Trimming cost V 0 bases and J 0 bases, with 17 bases left between them. Germline lookup yields CDR1 SGHTA and CDR2 FQGNSA. The CDR3 runs 18 residues.

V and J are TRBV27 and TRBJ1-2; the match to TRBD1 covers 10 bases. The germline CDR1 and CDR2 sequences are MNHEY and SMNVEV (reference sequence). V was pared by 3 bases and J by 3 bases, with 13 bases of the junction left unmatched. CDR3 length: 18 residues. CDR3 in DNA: TGTGCCAGCAGTTTGAAGGGGACAGGGGTTATTGATTACTATGGCTACACCTTC. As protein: CASSLKGTGVIDYYGYTF.

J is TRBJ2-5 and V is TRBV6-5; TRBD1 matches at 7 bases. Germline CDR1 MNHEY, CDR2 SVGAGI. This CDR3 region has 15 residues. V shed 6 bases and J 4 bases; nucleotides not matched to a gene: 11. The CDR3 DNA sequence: TGTGCCAGCAGCGATATCGACAGGGATGGAGAGACCCAGTACTTC. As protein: CASSDIDRDGETQYF.

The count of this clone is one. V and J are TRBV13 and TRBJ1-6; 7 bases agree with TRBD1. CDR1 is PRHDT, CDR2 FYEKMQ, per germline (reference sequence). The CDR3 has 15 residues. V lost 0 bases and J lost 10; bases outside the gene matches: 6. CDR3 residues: CASSLGEGAASPLHF. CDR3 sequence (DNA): TGTGCCAGCAGCTTAGGAGAGGGGGCGGCCTCACCCCTCCACTTT. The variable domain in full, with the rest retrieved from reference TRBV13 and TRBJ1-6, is AAGVIQSPRHLIKEKRETATLKCYPIPRHDTVYWYQQGPGQDPQFLISFYEKMQSDKGSIPDRFSAQQFSDYHSELNMSSLELGDSALYFCASSLGEGAASPLHFGNGTRLTVT.

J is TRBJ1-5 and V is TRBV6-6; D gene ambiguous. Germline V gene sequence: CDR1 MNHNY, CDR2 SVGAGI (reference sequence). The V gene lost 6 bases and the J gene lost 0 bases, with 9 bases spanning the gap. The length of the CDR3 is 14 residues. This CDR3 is CASSPTYSNQPQHF. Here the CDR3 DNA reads TGTGCCAGCAGCCCCACATATAGCAATCAGCCCCAGCATTTT.

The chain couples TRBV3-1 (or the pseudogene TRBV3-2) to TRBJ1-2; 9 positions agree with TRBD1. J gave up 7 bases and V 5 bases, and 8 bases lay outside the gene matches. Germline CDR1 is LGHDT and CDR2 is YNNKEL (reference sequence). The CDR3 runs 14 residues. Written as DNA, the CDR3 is TGTGCCAGCAGCGGGACAGGGCTTGGGGCTGGCTACACCTTC. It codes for CASSGTGLGAGYTF.

CDR3 nucleotides: TGTGCCAGCAGCTTCAGATTTTCTGGTGAAAAACTGTTTTTT. Protein sequence: CASSFRFSGEKLFF. The chain carries TRBV5-6 and TRBJ1-4, with unresolved D. The germline CDR1 and CDR2 sequences are SGHDT and YYEEEE. The length of the CDR3 is 14 residues. V was clipped by 2 bases and J by 7 bases, with 12 bases between them. Looking up the rest from reference TRBV5-6 and TRBJ1-4 gives the full variable domain: DAGVTQSPTHLIKTRGQQVTLRCSPKSGHDTVSWYQQALGQGPQFIFQYYEEEERQRGNFPDRFSGHQFPNYSSELNVNALLLGDSALYLCASSFRFSGEKLFFGSGTQLSVL.

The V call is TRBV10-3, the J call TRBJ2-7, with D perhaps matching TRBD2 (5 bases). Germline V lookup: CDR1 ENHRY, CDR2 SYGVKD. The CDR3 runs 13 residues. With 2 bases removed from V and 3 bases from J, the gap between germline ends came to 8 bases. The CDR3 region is CAISEREGYEQYF. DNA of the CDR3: TGTGCCATCAGTGAGAGAGAGGGCTACGAGCAGTACTTC.

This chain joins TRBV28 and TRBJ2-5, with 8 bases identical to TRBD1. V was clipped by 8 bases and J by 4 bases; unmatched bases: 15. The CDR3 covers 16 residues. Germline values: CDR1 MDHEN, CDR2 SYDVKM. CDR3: CASLPLQGARRETQYF. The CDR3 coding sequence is TGTGCCAGCCTTCCATTGCAGGGGGCGAGGCGAGAGACCCAGTACTTC.

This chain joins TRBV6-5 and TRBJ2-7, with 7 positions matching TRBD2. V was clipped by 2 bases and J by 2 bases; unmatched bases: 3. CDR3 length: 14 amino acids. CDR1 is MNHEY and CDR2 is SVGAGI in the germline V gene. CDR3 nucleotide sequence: TGTGCCAGCAGTTACAACGCGGGGGCCTACGAGCAGTACTTC. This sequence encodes CASSYNAGAYEQYF.

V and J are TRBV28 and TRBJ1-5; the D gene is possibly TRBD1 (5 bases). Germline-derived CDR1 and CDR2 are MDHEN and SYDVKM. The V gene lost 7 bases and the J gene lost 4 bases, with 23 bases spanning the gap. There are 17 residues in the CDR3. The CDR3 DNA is TGTGCCAGCATCCTAGGGGTAGGGCAGGGTGGTAATCAGCCCCAGCATTTT. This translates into CASILGVGQGGNQPQHF.

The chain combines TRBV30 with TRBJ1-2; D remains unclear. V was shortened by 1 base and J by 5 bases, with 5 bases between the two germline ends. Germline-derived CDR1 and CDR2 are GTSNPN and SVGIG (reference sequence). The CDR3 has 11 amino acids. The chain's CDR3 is CAWSAEYGYTF. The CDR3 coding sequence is TGTGCCTGGAGTGCCGAGTATGGCTACACCTTC.